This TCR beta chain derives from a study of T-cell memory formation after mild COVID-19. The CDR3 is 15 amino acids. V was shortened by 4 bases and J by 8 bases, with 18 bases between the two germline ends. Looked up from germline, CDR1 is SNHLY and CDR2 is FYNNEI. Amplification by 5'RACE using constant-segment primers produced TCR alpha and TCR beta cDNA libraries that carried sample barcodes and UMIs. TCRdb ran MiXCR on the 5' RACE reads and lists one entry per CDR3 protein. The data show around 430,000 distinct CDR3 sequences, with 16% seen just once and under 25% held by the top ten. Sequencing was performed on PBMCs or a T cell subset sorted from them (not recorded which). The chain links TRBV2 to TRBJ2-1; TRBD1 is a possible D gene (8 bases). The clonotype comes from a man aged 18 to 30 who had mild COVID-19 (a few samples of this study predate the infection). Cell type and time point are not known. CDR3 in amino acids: CASSVGQGGGDEQFF. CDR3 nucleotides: TGTGCCAGCAGTGTAGGACAGGGAGGGGGGGATGAGCAGTTCTTC.